These 7 T cell receptor beta chains share one sample of origin, sequenced in a study of blood T cells in healthy people across ages. A second PCR of roughly 6 to 12 cycles used a sample-barcoded 5' primer and a J-beta primer mix. Each CDR3 protein gets one entry after TCRdb re-called the 5' RACE reads with MiXCR. The profile shows 1.5 million to 2 million distinct CDR3 sequences, 30% to 40% of them singletons. The sample was blood. Source of these receptors: a human donor in good health.

In regard to this clonotype: One junction end does not reproduce the germline sequence, and a read error may be involved. This chain joins TRBV7-2 and TRBJ2-4; 10 positions match TRBD2. In germline, CDR1 is SGHTA, CDR2 FQGNSA. The CDR3 length is 15 residues. The CDR3 spells CAGSPTGLAEGIQYF. The CDR3 DNA is TGTGCCGGCAGCCCTACCGGACTAGCGGAGGGGATTCAGTACTTC.

This clonotype was seen more than once but under ten times. This chain joins TRBV29-1 and TRBJ1-1; TRBD1 agrees at 7 bases. Germline V gene lookup returns CDR1 SQVTM and CDR2 ANQGSEA. V dropped 3 bases and J dropped 0; count of bases not matched to a gene: 7. The CDR3 length is 15 residues. CDR3 region: CSVDATGTVNTEAFF. The CDR3 nucleotides read TGCAGCGTTGATGCTACCGGGACAGTGAACACTGAAGCTTTCTTT.

This clonotype was detected a few times. The chain couples TRBV5-1 to TRBJ1-2; 8 nucleotides line up with TRBD1. Germline V gene sequence: CDR1 SGHRS, CDR2 YFSETQ. The CDR3 runs to 14 residues. J lost 4 bases, V lost 4 bases, and 6 bases had no gene match. CDR3 sequence reads: CASSQGASSYGYTF. CDR3 bases: TGCGCCAGCAGCCAGGGGGCATCGAGCTATGGCTACACCTTC.

Only a few counts were recorded for this clonotype. This rearrangement joins TRBV9 to TRBJ2-1, with 12 bases aligning to TRBD1. Germline CDR1 is SGDLS and CDR2 is YYNGEE. V gave up 0 bases and J gave up 6 bases; unmatched junction bases: 10. This CDR3 comprises 18 residues. CDR3 in DNA: TGTGCCAGCAGCGTAGGGACCCTCCCGGGACAGGGGGCCAATGAGCAGTTCTTC. It translates to CASSVGTLPGQGANEQFF.

The chain couples TRBV20-1 to TRBJ1-2, with 8 bases matching TRBD1. J was trimmed by 2 bases and V by 6 bases; bases with no gene match: 11. The CDR3 is made up of 15 amino acids. Germline CDR1 is DFQATT and CDR2 is SNEGSKA (reference sequence). The CDR3 loop reads CSALTKRQGNYGYTF. The CDR3 coding sequence is TGCAGTGCCTTAACAAAAAGACAGGGGAACTATGGCTACACCTTC.

This sequence joins TRBV27 and TRBJ1-1; the D gene is possibly TRBD1 (6 bases). The germline V gene has CDR1 MNHEY and CDR2 SMNVEV (reference sequence). The length of the CDR3 is 13 residues. V lost 8 bases to trimming and J lost 1 base, with 11 bases between them. CDR3 loop: CASGTRGNTEAFF. The CDR3 DNA is TGTGCCAGCGGGACCAGGGGGAACACTGAAGCTTTCTTT.

For this clonotype: The junction does not match germline at one end; this may be a read error. The gene calls are TRBV2 and TRBJ2-1; D gene uncertain. CDR3 length: 14 amino acids. Germline V gives CDR1 SNHLY, CDR2 FYNNEI. The CDR3 sequence is CANSPLGHYNEQFF. The DNA for the CDR3 is TGTGCCAACAGTCCGCTAGGCCACTACAATGAGCAGTTCTTC.